This T cell receptor (beta chain) was captured in a study of blood T cell repertoires in COVID-19. Across the whole study: Both acute and convalescent COVID-19 samples were obtained from the United States, Italy and Spain. The analysed material was cDNA or gDNA that came from T cells, B-cell-depleted T cells, or PBMCs.

Original handling: Estimation of nucleated cell counts relied on the amplification of reference gene primers. This table comes from immunoSEQ multiplex PCR, and its TCRdb copy is limited to in-frame clones, with some not included. For V, J and clone size, that table is used; D and trimming come from the DNA. Among 70,000 to 100,000 clones listed, around three quarters were seen once. The germline gives CDR1 LNHDA, CDR2 SQIVND (reference sequence). The junction had 8 bases not matched to a gene; V was cut back by 5 bases and J by 6 bases. The CDR3 has 15 residues. The source material was peripheral blood. The chain couples TRBV19 to TRBJ2-1; TRBD1 matches at 9 bases. This receptor was taken from a woman aged 45-65 years with acute or convalescent COVID-19. CDR3 in DNA: TGTGCCAGTAGTGTTGGGACAGGGCGATCCAATGAGCAGTTCTTC. Translating gives CASSVGTGRSNEQFF.